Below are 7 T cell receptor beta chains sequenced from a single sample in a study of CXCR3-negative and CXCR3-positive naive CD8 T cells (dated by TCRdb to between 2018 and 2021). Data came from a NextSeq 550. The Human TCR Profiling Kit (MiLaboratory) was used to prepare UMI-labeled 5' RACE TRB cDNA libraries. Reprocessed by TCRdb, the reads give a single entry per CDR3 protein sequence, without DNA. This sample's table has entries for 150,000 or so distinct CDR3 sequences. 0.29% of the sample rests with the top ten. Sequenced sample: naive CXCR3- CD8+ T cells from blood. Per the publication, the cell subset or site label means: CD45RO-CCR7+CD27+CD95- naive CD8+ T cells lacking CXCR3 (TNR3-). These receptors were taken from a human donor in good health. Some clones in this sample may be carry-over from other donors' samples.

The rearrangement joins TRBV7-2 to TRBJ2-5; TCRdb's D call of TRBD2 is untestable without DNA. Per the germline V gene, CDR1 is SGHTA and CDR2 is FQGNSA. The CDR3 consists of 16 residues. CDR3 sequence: CASSLASGGLGETQYF.

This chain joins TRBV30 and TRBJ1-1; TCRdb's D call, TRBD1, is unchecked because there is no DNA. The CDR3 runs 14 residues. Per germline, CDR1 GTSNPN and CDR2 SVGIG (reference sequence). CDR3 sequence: CAWIRGELNTEAFF.

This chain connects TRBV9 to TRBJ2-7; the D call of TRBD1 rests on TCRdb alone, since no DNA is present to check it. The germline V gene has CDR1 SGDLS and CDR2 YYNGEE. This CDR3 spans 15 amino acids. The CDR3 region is CASSTTGVSSYEQYF. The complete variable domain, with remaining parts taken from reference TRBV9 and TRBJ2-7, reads DSGVTQTPKHLITATGQRVTLRCSPRSGDLSVYWYQQSLDQGLQFLIQYYNGEERAKGNILERFSAQQFPDLHSELNLSSLELGDSALYFCASSTTGVSSYEQYFGPGTRLTVT.

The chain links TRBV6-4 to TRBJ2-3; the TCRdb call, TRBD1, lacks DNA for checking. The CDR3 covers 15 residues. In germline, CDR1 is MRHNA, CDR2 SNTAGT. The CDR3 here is CASSDGLGGPDTQYF.

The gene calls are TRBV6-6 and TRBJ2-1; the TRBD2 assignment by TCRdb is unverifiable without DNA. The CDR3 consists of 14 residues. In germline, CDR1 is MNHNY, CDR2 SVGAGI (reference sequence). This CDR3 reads CASSLGERGYEQFF.

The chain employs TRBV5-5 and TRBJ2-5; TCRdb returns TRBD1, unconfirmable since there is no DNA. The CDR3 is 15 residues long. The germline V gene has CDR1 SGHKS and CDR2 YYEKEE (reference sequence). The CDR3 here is CASSTWGGPQETQYF.

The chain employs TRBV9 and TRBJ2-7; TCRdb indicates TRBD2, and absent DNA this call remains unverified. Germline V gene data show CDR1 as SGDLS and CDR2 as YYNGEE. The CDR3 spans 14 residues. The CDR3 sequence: CASSTRGLADEQYF.